A single T cell receptor beta chain is shown here with its context. Germline CDR1 SGHTA, CDR2 FQGTGA. CDR3 size: 17 residues. V lost 2 bases to trimming and J lost 8 bases; unmatched junction nucleotides: 14. The PCR ran on 60 Vbeta and 13 Jbeta primers. Generated by immunoSEQ multiplex PCR, the TCRdb table keeps only in-frame clones and is missing some. The table shows 130,000 to 150,000 clones, with about three quarters occurring only once. This sample was included in a study of cytomegalovirus exposure and HLA in healthy donors. The genes are TRBV7-3 and TRBJ2-1; 8 bases fit TRBD2. Sequenced material: PBMCs. The receptor was isolated from a male donor in good health and CMV-seropositive. CDR3 bases: TGTGCCAGCAGCTTAGTATCGGGAGGGCTCCTAGGCTATGAGCAGTTCTTC. This translates into CASSLVSGGLLGYEQFF. Full variable domain (remainder filled in from reference TRBV7-3 and TRBJ2-1): GAGVSQTPSNKVTEKGKYVELRCDPISGHTALYWYRQSLGQGPEFLIYFQGTGAADDSGLPNDRFFAVRPEGSVSTLKIQRTERGDSAVYLCASSLVSGGLLGYEQFFGPGTRLTVL.